The 7 T cell receptor beta chains given below trace back to one sample, sequenced in a study of patients and donors after allogeneic stem cell transplantation. TCRdb ran MiXCR on the RT-PCR reads and lists one entry per CDR3 protein. The table lists 57,000 or so distinct CDR3 sequences, less than 15% of them singletons. The sequenced material came from blood, either unsorted or a sorted T cell fraction (not recorded which). Every receptor here comes from a human donor who was either an allogeneic HSCT recipient or a stem cell or donor lymphocyte infusion donor (not recorded which). It is not recorded whose cells these are; they may come from a transplant donor.

This rearrangement joins TRBV20-1 to TRBJ2-7; the D call may be TRBD1 or TRBD2 (5 bases each). This CDR3 contains 16 residues. The germline gives CDR1 DFQATT, CDR2 SNEGSKA (reference sequence). Trimming removed 0 bases at V and 2 bases at J, with 17 bases between. The CDR3 sequence: CSARDGAEVGPYEQYF. CDR3 nucleotide sequence: TGCAGTGCTAGAGATGGGGCGGAGGTGGGGCCCTACGAGCAGTACTTC.

The sample holds many counts of this clonotype. J is TRBJ2-3 and V is TRBV12-3 or TRBV12-4; TRBD2 aligns across 7 bases. V gave up 3 bases and J gave up 2 bases; unmatched junction bases: 2. There are 14 residues in the CDR3. The CDR3 loop is CASSFSGSTDTQYF. The CDR3 DNA follows: TGTGCCAGCAGTTTTAGCGGGTCCACAGATACGCAGTATTTT.

The chain is built from TRBV6-4 and TRBJ2-1; D is uncertain. This CDR3 comprises 12 residues. Trimming shortened V by 2 bases and J by 6 bases, and 5 bases separated the two germline ends. The germline V gene has CDR1 MRHNA and CDR2 SNTAGT. The CDR3 loop is CASSDIGNEQFF. DNA for the CDR3: TGTGCCAGCAGTGACATAGGCAATGAGCAGTTCTTC.

This chain links TRBV27 with TRBJ1-6; weak D call: TRBD1 (6 bases). CDR1 and CDR2 from the germline V gene are MNHEY and SMNVEV (reference sequence). The CDR3 has 12 amino acids. V lost 10 bases, J lost 9 bases, and 13 bases lay in between. The CDR3 protein is CATTTGISPLHF. The CDR3 DNA is TGTGCCACCACCACAGGGATTTCACCCCTCCACTTT.

The chain combines TRBV29-1 with TRBJ2-4; D is possibly TRBD2 (5 bases). Trimming shortened V by 7 bases and J by 0 bases, and 16 bases separated the two germline ends. Germline loops: CDR1 SQVTM, CDR2 ANQGSEA. The CDR3 length is 15 residues. As DNA, the CDR3 is TGCAGCGCCGAAGGCGGGTCCGAAGCCAAAAACATTCAGTACTTC. Amino acids: CSAEGGSEAKNIQYF.

The chain links TRBV7-9 to TRBJ2-1, with D tentatively TRBD2 (6 bases). In germline, CDR1 is SEHNR, CDR2 FQNEAQ (reference sequence). V was cut by 5 bases and J by 4 bases, with 21 bases left in between. The CDR3 sequence is 17 residues long. The DNA for the CDR3 is TGTGCCAGCAGCCCACGTACGGGGAGGCCCGAGTACAATGAGCAGTTCTTC. Protein: CASSPRTGRPEYNEQFF.

Many counts were recorded for this clonotype. This chain joins TRBV12-3 or TRBV12-4 and TRBJ1-5; no reliable D call. V shed 5 bases and J shed 5 bases, with 7 bases lying between them. This CDR3 has 12 amino acids. The CDR3 DNA sequence: TGTGCCAGCAGTCCCAACGATCAGCCCCAGCATTTT. This sequence encodes CASSPNDQPQHF.